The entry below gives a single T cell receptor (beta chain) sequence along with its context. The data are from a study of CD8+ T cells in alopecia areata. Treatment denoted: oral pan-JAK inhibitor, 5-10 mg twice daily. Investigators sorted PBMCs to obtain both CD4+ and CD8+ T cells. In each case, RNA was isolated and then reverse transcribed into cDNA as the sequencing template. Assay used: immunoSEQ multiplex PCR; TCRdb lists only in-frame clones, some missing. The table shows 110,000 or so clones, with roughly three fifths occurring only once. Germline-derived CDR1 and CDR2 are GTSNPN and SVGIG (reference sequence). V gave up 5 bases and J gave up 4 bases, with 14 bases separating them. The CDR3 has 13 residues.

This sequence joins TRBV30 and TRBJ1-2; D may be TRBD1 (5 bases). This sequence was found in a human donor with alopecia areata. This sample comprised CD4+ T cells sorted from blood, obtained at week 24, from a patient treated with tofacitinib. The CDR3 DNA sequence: TGTGCCTGGGGCCGGGGCGGGTCCTATGGCTACACCTTC. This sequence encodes CAWGRGGSYGYTF. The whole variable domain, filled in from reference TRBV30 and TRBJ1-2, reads SQTIHQWPATLVQPVGSPLSLECTVEGTSNPNLYWYRQAAGRGLQLLFYSVGIGQISSEVPQNLSASRPQDRQFILSSKKLLLSDSGFYLCAWGRGGSYGYTFGSGTRLTVV.